The clone carrying this T cell receptor beta chain showed up just a few times. These data come from a study of blood T cell repertoires in COVID-19. Germline trimming cut 4 bases from V and 0 bases from J; bases unmatched to any gene: 14. The CDR3 has 20 amino acids. The germline V gene has CDR1 SGHRS and CDR2 YFSETQ. Generated by immunoSEQ multiplex PCR, the TCRdb table keeps only in-frame clones and is missing some. The repertoire holds about 130,000 clones, with about four fifths as singletons. The V and J genes are TRBV5-1 and TRBJ2-1, with TRBD2 matching 12 bases. The specimen sequenced was peripheral blood. This sequence originates from a woman aged 80 or over with acute or convalescent COVID-19. CDR3 nucleotide sequence: TGCGCCAGCAGCGCCACTAGCGGGGGGTTAACTAGCAGCTCCTACAATGAGCAGTTCTTC. This sequence encodes CASSATSGGLTSSSYNEQFF.